These 9 T cell receptor beta chains were all obtained from the same sample, sequenced in a study of Ad26.COV2.S vaccination and SARS-CoV-2 variants. Here immunoSEQ multiplex PCR was the method, and the copy in TCRdb shows in-frame clones only, minus some. Of over 85,000 clones listed, roughly 84% are singletons. Here the sequenced sample was peripheral blood, taken after recovery from COVID-19. These receptors originate from a human donor who had recovered from COVID-19.

The chain carries TRBV4-3 and TRBJ2-1; 11 nucleotides align to TRBD2. This CDR3 has 16 residues. In germline, CDR1 is LGHNA, CDR2 YSLEER. V gave up 1 base and J gave up 8 bases; unmatched junction bases: 7. The CDR3 sequence: CASSQGLTSGSYEQFF. CDR3 DNA sequence: TGCGCCAGCAGCCAAGGGTTAACTAGCGGGAGTTATGAGCAGTTCTTC.

The J gene is TRBJ2-2, the V gene TRBV9, with D possibly matching TRBD2 (6 bases). CDR3 size: 15 residues. Germline-derived CDR1 and CDR2 are SGDLS and YYNGEE. The V end lost 3 bases, the J end lost 0 bases, and 9 bases lay between the germline ends. The CDR3 reads CASSGLAANTGELFF. The CDR3 region has the DNA TGTGCCAGCAGCGGATTAGCGGCGAACACCGGGGAGCTGTTTTTT.

The rearrangement joins TRBV19 to TRBJ2-1; possibly TRBD1 or TRBD2 for D (6 bases each). This CDR3 is 13 amino acids long. Germline V gene lookup returns CDR1 LNHDA and CDR2 SQIVND (reference sequence). V dropped 10 bases and J dropped 8 bases, with 18 bases sitting between them. The CDR3 sequence is CATTRGEGDEQFF. The CDR3 DNA reads as TGTGCCACCACAAGGGGGGAAGGGGATGAGCAGTTCTTC. Full variable domain (outside the CDR3, taken from reference TRBV19 and TRBJ2-1): DGGITQSPKYLFRKEGQNVTLSCEQNLNHDAMYWYRQDPGQGLRLIYYSQIVNDFQKGDIAEGYSVSREKKESFPLTVTSAQKNPTAFYLCATTRGEGDEQFFGPGTRLTVL.

The chain uses TRBV6-5 and TRBJ1-1, with D possibly being TRBD1 (6 bases). Germline CDR1 MNHEY, CDR2 SVGAGI. This CDR3 has 15 amino acids. V dropped 3 bases and J dropped 0 bases, with 11 bases sitting between them. The CDR3 is CASSYRGGMNTEAFF. CDR3 coding DNA: TGTGCCAGCAGTTATCGGGGGGGCATGAACACTGAAGCTTTCTTT.

This clone ranks as medium-sized. V gene TRBV15 combines with J gene TRBJ2-2; D gene uncertain. This CDR3 has 15 residues. Germline assignment: CDR1 LNHNV and CDR2 YYDKDF (reference sequence). V was trimmed by 1 base and J by 2 bases, leaving 8 bases between them. In DNA form, the CDR3 reads TGTGCCACCAGCAGAGGGAGATATAACACCGGGGAGCTGTTTTTT. This codes for CATSRGRYNTGELFF.

This chain joins TRBV28 and TRBJ2-3; 9 bases are shared with TRBD1. Looked up from germline, CDR1 is MDHEN and CDR2 is SYDVKM. The V segment lost 5 bases and the J segment 6 bases; nucleotides outside the gene matches: 12. The CDR3 runs to 16 residues. The CDR3 DNA reads as TGTGCCAGCAGTCCTCCGGGACAGGGTCGAGGGGATACGCAGTATTTT. Translating it yields CASSPPGQGRGDTQYF.

This clone has only one observation. The chain is built from TRBV10-2 and TRBJ2-2; tentatively, D is TRBD1 (6 bases). Germline V gene lookup returns CDR1 WSHSY and CDR2 SAAADI. V was cut by 8 bases and J by 5 bases, with 15 bases left in between. CDR3 length: 14 residues. The CDR3 loop reads CASSTGILTGELFF. CDR3 coding DNA: TGCGCCAGCTCCACAGGGATTTTAACCGGGGAGCTGTTTTTT.

Concerning this clone: The junction and the germline gene differ at one end; a read error may be behind it. The chain uses TRBV28 and TRBJ2-7; 7 bases line up with TRBD2. The V gene's germline CDR1 is MDHEN and CDR2 SYDVKM. The CDR3 loop spans 12 amino acids. This CDR3 is CASTAAGQIGNF. CDR3 sequence (DNA): TGTGCCAGCACCGCAGCGGGGCAGATTGGGAACTTC.

CDR3 DNA: TGTGCCAGCAGGAGCCGGGGGGGGGTTGAAGCTTTCTTT. Translated, it gives CASRSRGGVEAFF. This rearrangement joins TRBV6-6 to TRBJ1-1; D might be TRBD1 (5 bases). This CDR3 contains 13 residues. Between the trimmed V and J ends, which lost 6 bases and 7 bases, there was a span of 15 bases. Germline V lookup: CDR1 MNHNY, CDR2 SVGAGI (reference sequence).